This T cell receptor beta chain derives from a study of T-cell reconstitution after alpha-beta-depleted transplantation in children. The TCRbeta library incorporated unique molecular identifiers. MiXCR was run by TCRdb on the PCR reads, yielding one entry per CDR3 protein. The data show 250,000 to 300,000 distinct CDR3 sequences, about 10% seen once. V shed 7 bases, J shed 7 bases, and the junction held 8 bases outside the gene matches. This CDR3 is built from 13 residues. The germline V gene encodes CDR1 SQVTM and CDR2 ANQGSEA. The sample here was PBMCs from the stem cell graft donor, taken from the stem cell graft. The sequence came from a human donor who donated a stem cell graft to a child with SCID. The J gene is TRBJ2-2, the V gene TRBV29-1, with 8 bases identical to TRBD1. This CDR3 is CSGTRGQVGELFF. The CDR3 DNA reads TGCAGCGGAACCAGGGGGCAAGTCGGGGAGCTGTTTTTT.